The next 27 T cell receptor beta chains were all read from a single sample in a study of cytomegalovirus exposure and HLA in healthy donors. Both 60 Vbeta primers and 13 Jbeta primers went into the PCR. Sequencing was performed with immunoSEQ multiplex PCR; in TCRdb, only in-frame clones are kept and a portion is missing. In the table there are roughly 170,000 clones, around 79% of which are singletons. Sequenced sample: PBMCs. The receptors derive from a female donor in good health and CMV-seronegative.

This chain connects TRBV9 to TRBJ2-7; D remains ambiguous. This CDR3 has 14 residues. Trimming took off 3 bases at V and 5 bases at J, with 15 bases between the two ends. Germline lookup yields CDR1 SGDLS and CDR2 YYNGEE. CDR3 loop: CASSAEALGHEQYF. In DNA form, the CDR3 reads TGTGCCAGCAGCGCCGAGGCCCTAGGCCACGAGCAGTACTTC.

The V call is TRBV27, the J call TRBJ1-5, with D unclear. V shed 4 bases and J shed 5 bases, with 9 bases lying between them. The germline gives CDR1 MNHEY, CDR2 SMNVEV (reference sequence). The CDR3 has 13 amino acids. For the CDR3, the DNA is TGTGCCAGCAGTTGGGCGCGCGATCAGCCCCAGCATTTT. The encoded protein is CASSWARDQPQHF.

The V and J genes are TRBV4-2 and TRBJ2-6; D remains unclear. V was shortened by 0 bases and J by 0 bases, with 9 bases between the two germline ends. The CDR3 is made up of 17 amino acids. CDR1 LGHNA and CDR2 YNFKEQ come from the germline V gene. CDR3 nucleotides: TGTGCCAGCAGCCAAGAGGCCTCCCGCTCTGGGGCCAACGTCCTGACTTTC. Translation: CASSQEASRSGANVLTF.

This chain connects TRBV28 to TRBJ2-2; the D gene is possibly TRBD1 (6 bases). V lost 2 bases and J lost 5, with 6 bases in between. This CDR3 has 13 amino acids. Germline CDR1 reads MDHEN; CDR2 reads SYDVKM. CDR3 sequence: CASSLQGTGELFF. CDR3 coding DNA: TGTGCCAGCAGTTTACAGGGGACCGGGGAGCTGTTTTTT.

The chain is built from TRBV4-3 and TRBJ1-2; 7 bases fit TRBD1. CDR1 LGHNA and CDR2 YSLEER come from the germline V gene. With V trimmed by 4 bases and J by 2 bases, 7 bases remained unmatched. This CDR3 has 15 amino acids. The CDR3 here is CASSPGTARNYGYTF. CDR3 coding DNA: TGCGCCAGCAGCCCTGGGACAGCAAGAAACTATGGCTACACCTTC.

The rearrangement joins TRBV4-1 to TRBJ1-1; D unresolved. This CDR3 region has 16 residues. Trimming removed 1 base from V and 3 bases from J, with 15 bases in between. Germline V gives CDR1 MGHRA, CDR2 YSYEKL. The chain's CDR3 is CASSQGGFRDDTEAFF. DNA of the CDR3: TGCGCCAGCAGCCAAGGAGGGTTTAGGGATGACACTGAAGCTTTCTTT.

This chain links TRBV28 with TRBJ2-1, with 8 positions matching TRBD1. The germline V gene encodes CDR1 MDHEN and CDR2 SYDVKM. Trimming at V came to 2 bases and at J to 8 bases, leaving 2 bases not matched to a gene. The length of the CDR3 is 13 residues. The CDR3 DNA follows: TGTGCCAGCAGTTTAGGACAGGGAGATGAGCAGTTCTTC. It translates to CASSLGQGDEQFF.

The chain couples TRBV7-2 to TRBJ1-1; 7 bases are a match to TRBD1. V shed 1 base, J shed 1 base, and the junction held 6 bases outside the gene matches. The CDR3 is 16 amino acids. Germline CDR1 reads SGHTA; CDR2 reads FQGNSA. The CDR3 loop is CASSLDHRGENTEAFF. CDR3 DNA sequence: TGTGCCAGCAGCTTAGATCACAGGGGCGAGAACACTGAAGCTTTCTTT.

The chain has TRBV7-2 and TRBJ2-7; TRBD2 aligns across 8 bases. The length of the CDR3 is 19 residues. Per germline, CDR1 SGHTA and CDR2 FQGNSA. V dropped 2 bases and J dropped 5; count of bases not matched to a gene: 20. CDR3 sequence (DNA): TGTGCCAGCAGCTTAAGAGCGTCGGGACTAGGGGCCCGGGGGGACGAGCAGTACTTC. Its protein product is CASSLRASGLGARGDEQYF.

This chain uses TRBV25-1 with TRBJ1-3, with 7 positions matching TRBD1. CDR3 length equals 16 residues. The trim removed 3 bases at V and 2 bases at J, leaving 7 bases unmatched. CDR1 MGHDK and CDR2 SYGVNS come from the germline V gene. CDR3 in DNA: TGTGCCAGCAGTGATGGGGGCAGGGGGACTGGAAACACCATATATTTT. Protein: CASSDGGRGTGNTIYF.

This chain links TRBV15 with TRBJ1-2, with unresolved D. Deletions cut 4 bases from V and 1 base from J, with 7 bases between. There are 13 residues in the CDR3. CDR1 is LNHNV, CDR2 YYDKDF, per germline (reference sequence). CDR3 residues: CATSTPHNYGYTF. The CDR3 DNA reads TGTGCCACCAGCACCCCCCATAACTATGGCTACACCTTC.

This clone was seen a few times. The CDR3, as DNA: TGTGCCAGCAGCCGGACCGGGACTAGCGGGGGGGCTGGGGATACGCAGTATTTT. Its protein product is CASSRTGTSGGAGDTQYF. The V and J genes are TRBV4-2 and TRBJ2-3; 16 positions match TRBD2. Germline V gene data show CDR1 as LGHNA and CDR2 as YNFKEQ. CDR3 length: 18 amino acids. Trimming at V came to 4 bases and at J to 6 bases, leaving 10 bases not matched to a gene.

The chain is built from TRBV19 and TRBJ1-2, with D perhaps TRBD1 (6 bases). V lost 5 bases and J 5 bases, leaving 18 bases between the germline ends. The germline gives CDR1 LNHDA, CDR2 SQIVND (reference sequence). The CDR3 extends over 15 amino acids. The CDR3 loop reads CASSPGTPPFYGYTF. The DNA of the CDR3 is TGTGCCAGTAGTCCCGGGACACCCCCTTTTTATGGCTACACCTTC.

CDR3 DNA sequence: TGTGCCAGCAGTGAAAGTTTTGGGGGCCCCGGGAAGACTGAAGCTTTCTTT. Its translation is CASSESFGGPGKTEAFF. The chain is built from TRBV6-1 and TRBJ1-1; D may be TRBD1 (6 bases). The CDR3 covers 17 residues. The V and J ends lost 2 bases and 5 bases respectively, with 21 bases between them. Germline V gene data show CDR1 as MNHNS and CDR2 as SASEGT.

The CDR3 bases are TGTGCCAGCGCCACTAGCGGGACTAGCACAGATACGCAGTATTTT. Translating gives CASATSGTSTDTQYF. The chain has TRBV27 and TRBJ2-3; 10 nucleotides agree with TRBD2. The J segment lost 0 bases and the V segment lost 8 bases, leaving 5 bases of the junction unmatched. The germline CDR1 and CDR2 sequences are MNHEY and SMNVEV (reference sequence). The CDR3 is 15 residues long.

This clone was seen a handful of times. This same CDR3 is encoded by further DNA sequences in the sample. This chain uses TRBV4-2 with TRBJ2-3; 13 bases are shared with TRBD2. Germline CDR1 and CDR2: LGHNA and YNFKEQ. The length of the CDR3 is 16 residues. The junction had 3 bases not matched to a gene; V was cut back by 2 bases and J by 4 bases. The CDR3 reads CASSQKLAGGPDTQYF. CDR3 sequence (DNA): TGTGCCAGCAGCCAAAAACTAGCGGGAGGGCCAGATACGCAGTATTTT.

The rearrangement uses TRBV7-3 and TRBJ2-5, with no clear D. The ends were cut back, 4 bases at V and 3 bases at J, with 9 bases in the middle. This CDR3 spans 13 amino acids. Germline V gives CDR1 SGHTA, CDR2 FQGTGA. CDR3 sequence reads: CASSSYAKETQYF. In nucleotides, the CDR3 is TGTGCCAGCAGCTCTTATGCGAAAGAGACCCAGTACTTC.

The sample holds one count of this clone. The chain is built from TRBV6-5 and TRBJ1-1, with TRBD1 as a possible D gene (6 bases). The V end lost 1 base, the J end lost 4 bases, and 16 bases lay between the germline ends. Looked up from germline, CDR1 is MNHEY and CDR2 is SVGAGI. The CDR3 loop spans 16 amino acids. CDR3 DNA sequence: TGTGCCAGCAGTTACTTCCATCCGGGACAAGGCACTGAAGCTTTCTTT. Translation: CASSYFHPGQGTEAFF.

This rearrangement joins TRBV30 to TRBJ2-2; 8 bases fit TRBD1. The CDR3 runs to 15 residues. Germline loops: CDR1 GTSNPN, CDR2 SVGIG (reference sequence). V was pared by 3 bases and J by 5 bases, with 8 bases of the junction left unmatched. DNA for the CDR3: TGTGCCTGGAGGTCAGGGGGCGCCTGGACCGGGGAGCTGTTTTTT. It translates to CAWRSGGAWTGELFF.

The chain combines TRBV13 with TRBJ2-7; TRBD2 matches at 10 bases. Germline V gene lookup returns CDR1 PRHDT and CDR2 FYEKMQ (reference sequence). This CDR3 has 17 amino acids. The ends lost 5 bases at V and 4 bases at J; junction bases unmatched: 14. CDR3 nucleotides: TGTGCCAGCAGCCTCCGGACTAGCGGAGACCTGGGTTACGAGCAGTACTTC. It encodes CASSLRTSGDLGYEQYF.

This chain connects TRBV28 to TRBJ1-4; 7 bases are shared with TRBD1. V was pared by 4 bases and J by 4 bases, with 3 bases of the junction left unmatched. Germline lookup yields CDR1 MDHEN and CDR2 SYDVKM. The CDR3 runs to 14 residues. CDR3: CASSSGTVNEKLFF. The DNA of the CDR3 is TGTGCCAGCAGTTCCGGGACAGTTAATGAAAAACTGTTTTTT.

The rearrangement links TRBV19 to TRBJ1-1; D possibly corresponds to TRBD1 (6 bases). Trimming took 5 bases from V and 11 from J, leaving 15 bases between them. The CDR3 has 12 amino acids. Germline CDR1 is LNHDA and CDR2 is SQIVND (reference sequence). CDR3 sequence (DNA): TGTGCCAGTAGTCCACCTACAGGGTACGCTTTCTTT. This encodes CASSPPTGYAFF.

This clone has just a few counts. The chain joins TRBV6-6 to TRBJ1-4; 7 bases agree with TRBD1. The CDR3 extends over 13 amino acids. The V and J ends lost 8 bases and 8 bases, in that order; junction bases with no gene match: 8. In germline, CDR1 is MNHNY, CDR2 SVGAGI (reference sequence). The CDR3, as DNA: TGTGCCAGCCGGAGGGGGCTTTCGGAAAAACTGTTTTTT. It yields the protein CASRRGLSEKLFF.

The chain combines TRBV11-3 with TRBJ2-4, with 7 bases identical to TRBD1. Germline assignment: CDR1 SGHNT and CDR2 YENEEA. The CDR3 loop spans 15 amino acids. The V gene end was trimmed by 4 bases and the J gene end by 5 bases; junction bases not matched to a gene: 8. The CDR3 sequence is CASSSGQATQNIQYF. For the CDR3, the DNA is TGTGCCAGCAGCTCAGGACAGGCTACCCAAAACATTCAGTACTTC.

This clone has only a few counts. The gene calls are TRBV9 and TRBJ1-4, with D perhaps matching TRBD1 (5 bases). Looked up from germline, CDR1 is SGDLS and CDR2 is YYNGEE. The CDR3 is made up of 16 amino acids. V lost 4 bases and J lost 0, with 13 bases in between. The CDR3 is CASSLQDTSTNEKLFF. The CDR3 region has the DNA TGTGCCAGCAGCCTACAGGACACCTCAACTAATGAAAAACTGTTTTTT.

The V call is TRBV9, the J call TRBJ2-7, with 10 bases matching TRBD2. The ends lost 0 bases at V and 2 bases at J; junction bases unmatched: 8. Germline V gives CDR1 SGDLS, CDR2 YYNGEE. The CDR3 length is 17 residues. The CDR3 loop is CASSVVGGTSVTYEQYF. The CDR3 DNA follows: TGTGCCAGCAGCGTAGTCGGGGGGACTAGCGTTACCTACGAGCAGTACTTC.

The V call is TRBV4-3, the J call TRBJ2-3; D gene uncertain. V lost 1 base and J 0 bases, leaving 14 bases between the germline ends. The length of the CDR3 is 17 residues. Germline values: CDR1 LGHNA, CDR2 YSLEER. CDR3: CASSQGVLAASTDTQYF. DNA for the CDR3: TGCGCCAGCAGCCAAGGGGTATTGGCGGCTAGCACAGATACGCAGTATTTT.